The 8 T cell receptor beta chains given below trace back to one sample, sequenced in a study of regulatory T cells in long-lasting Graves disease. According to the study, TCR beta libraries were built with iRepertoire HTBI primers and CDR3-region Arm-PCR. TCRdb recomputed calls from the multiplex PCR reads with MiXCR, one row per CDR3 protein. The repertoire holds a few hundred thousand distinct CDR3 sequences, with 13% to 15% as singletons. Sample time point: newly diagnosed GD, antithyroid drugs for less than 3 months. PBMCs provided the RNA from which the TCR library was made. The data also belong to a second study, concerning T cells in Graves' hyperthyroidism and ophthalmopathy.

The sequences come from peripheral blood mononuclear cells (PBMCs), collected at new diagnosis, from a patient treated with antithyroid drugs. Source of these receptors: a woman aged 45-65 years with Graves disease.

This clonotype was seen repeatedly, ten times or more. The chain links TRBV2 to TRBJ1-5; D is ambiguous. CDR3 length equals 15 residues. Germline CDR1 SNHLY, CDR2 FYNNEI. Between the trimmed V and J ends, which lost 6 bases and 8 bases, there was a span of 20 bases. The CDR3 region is CASSPRPWAGEPQHF. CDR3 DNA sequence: TGTGCCAGCAGCCCCAGGCCATGGGCGGGTGAGCCCCAGCATTTT.

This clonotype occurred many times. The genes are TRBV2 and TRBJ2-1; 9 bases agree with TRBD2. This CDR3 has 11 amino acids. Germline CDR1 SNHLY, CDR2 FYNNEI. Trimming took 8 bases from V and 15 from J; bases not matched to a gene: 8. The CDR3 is CASGTSGSRFF. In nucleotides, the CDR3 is TGTGCCAGCGGCACTAGCGGGTCGCGGTTCTTC.

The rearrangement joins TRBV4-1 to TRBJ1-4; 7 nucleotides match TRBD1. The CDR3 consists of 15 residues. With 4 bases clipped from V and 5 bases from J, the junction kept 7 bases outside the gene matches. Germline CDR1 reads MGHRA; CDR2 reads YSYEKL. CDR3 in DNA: TGCGCCAGCAGCCCAGGGGACAGCCAGAATGAAAAACTGTTTTTT. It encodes CASSPGDSQNEKLFF.

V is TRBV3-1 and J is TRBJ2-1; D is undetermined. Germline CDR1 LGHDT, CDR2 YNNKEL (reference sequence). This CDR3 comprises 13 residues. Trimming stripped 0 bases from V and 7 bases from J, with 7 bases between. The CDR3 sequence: CASSQDLQNEQFF. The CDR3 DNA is TGTGCCAGCAGCCAAGACTTGCAGAATGAGCAGTTCTTC.

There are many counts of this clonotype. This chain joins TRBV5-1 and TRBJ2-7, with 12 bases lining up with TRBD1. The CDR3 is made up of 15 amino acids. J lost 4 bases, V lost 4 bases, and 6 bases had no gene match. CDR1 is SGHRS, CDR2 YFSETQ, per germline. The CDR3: CASSRGQGAGYEQYF. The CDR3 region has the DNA TGCGCCAGCAGCAGGGGACAGGGGGCTGGATACGAGCAGTACTTC. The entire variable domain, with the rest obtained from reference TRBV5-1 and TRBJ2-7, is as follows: KAGVTQTPRYLIKTRGQQVTLSCSPISGHRSVSWYQQTPGQGLQFLFEYFSETQRNKGNFPGRFSGRQFSNSRSEMNVSTLELGDSALYLCASSRGQGAGYEQYFGPGTRLTVT.

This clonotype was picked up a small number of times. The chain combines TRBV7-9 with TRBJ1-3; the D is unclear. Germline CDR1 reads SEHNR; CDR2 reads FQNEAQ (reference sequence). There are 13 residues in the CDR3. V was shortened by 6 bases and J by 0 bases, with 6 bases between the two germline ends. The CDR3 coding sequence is TGTGCCAGCAGACTACTCTCTGGAAACACCATATATTTT. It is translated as CASRLLSGNTIYF.

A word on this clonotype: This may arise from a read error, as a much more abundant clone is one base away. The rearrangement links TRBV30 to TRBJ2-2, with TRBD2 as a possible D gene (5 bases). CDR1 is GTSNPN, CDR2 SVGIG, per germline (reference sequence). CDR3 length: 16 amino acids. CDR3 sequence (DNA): TGTTCCTGGAGTGCCGGGGTCCTAGCGAACACCGGGGAGCTGTTTTTT. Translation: CSWSAGVLANTGELFF.

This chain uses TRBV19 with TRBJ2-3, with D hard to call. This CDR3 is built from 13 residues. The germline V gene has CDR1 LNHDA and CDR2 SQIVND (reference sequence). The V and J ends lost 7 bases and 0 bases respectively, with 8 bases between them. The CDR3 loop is CASKKSSTDTQYF. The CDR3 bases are TGTGCCAGTAAGAAGTCTAGCACAGATACGCAGTATTTT.